The rows below give T cell receptor beta chains drawn from one sample of a study of blood T cell repertoires in COVID-19. Method: immunoSEQ multiplex PCR; TCRdb's copy keeps in-frame clones and lacks some. The table shows 250,000 or so clones, with approximately 82% occurring only once. The sequenced material came from peripheral blood. Receptors originate from a woman younger than 35 with acute or convalescent COVID-19. The CDR3 runs from the conserved cysteine through the conserved F or W. The D gene is left open where the match is weak. Not every row has a clone size; where given, it reads once, few, many or a size class.

clone_size	v_call	d_call	j_call	cdr3_nt	cdr3_aa
.	TRBV3-1/TRBV3-2	.	TRBJ2-7	TGTGCCAGCAGCCAAGTTGGGTTAGCGGTAAACGAGCAGTACTTC	CASSQVGLAVNEQYF
.	TRBV5-1	TRBD1	TRBJ2-7	TGCGCCAGCAGAGGTTCTGGGACAGCTAAGGGAGAGCAGTACTTC	CASRGSGTAKGEQYF
.	TRBV25-1	.	TRBJ2-7	TGTGCCAGCAGTGCATTGACACATACCCTCTCCTACGAGCAGTACTTC	CASSALTHTLSYEQYF
.	TRBV19	.	TRBJ1-5	TGTGCCAGTACTACCTTCACGGGTTCCTATCAGCCCCAGCATTTT	CASTTFTGSYQPQHF
once	TRBV7-6	TRBD1	TRBJ2-1	TGTGCCAGCAGCTTAGTTGGGACAGGGCAGTCCTTGCAGTTCTTC	CASSLVGTGQSLQFF
.	TRBV11-2	TRBD2	TRBJ2-7	TGTGCCAGCAGCCTAACGACTAGCGACGAGCAGTACTTC	CASSLTTSDEQYF
.	TRBV7-9	TRBD2	TRBJ2-7	TGTGCCAGCAGCGTACGACTAGCGGGTCTGGCCTACGAGCAGTACTTC	CASSVRLAGLAYEQYF
once	TRBV11-2	TRBD1	TRBJ2-3	TGTGCCAGCCGTAGGACAGGCCTCACAGATACGCAGTATTTT	CASRRTGLTDTQYF
.	TRBV19	.	TRBJ2-1	TGTGCCAGTACACAAAGCTCCTACAATGAGCAGTTCTTC	CASTQSSYNEQFF
.	TRBV28	TRBD1	TRBJ2-7	TGTGCCAGCAGCAAACCGGGACAGGGAATTCTTTGGCAGTACTTC	CASSKPGQGILWQYF
few	TRBV4-3	TRBD1	TRBJ1-4	TGCGCCAGCAGCCAAGCACCGACAGGGGGGTTTAATGAAAAACTGTTTTTT	CASSQAPTGGFNEKLFF
.	TRBV6-5	TRBD1	TRBJ2-5	TGTGCCAGCAGATCCGACAGGGAAGAGACCCAGTACTTC	CASRSDREETQYF
.	TRBV7-3	.	TRBJ2-7	TGTGCCAGCAGCTTATCCGGCTCGGGGGCCTACGAGCAGTACTTC	CASSLSGSGAYEQYF
.	TRBV14	.	TRBJ1-3	TGTGCCAGCAGCCGGGACGGGACACCCAACACCATATATTTT	CASSRDGTPNTIYF
.	TRBV19	TRBD2	TRBJ2-1	TGTGCCAGTAGTCTCAGGCCCGGGACTACCAATGAGCAGTTCTTC	CASSLRPGTTNEQFF
.	TRBV4-3	.	TRBJ1-2	TGCGCCAGCAGCCAAGTGGCTCAGGGGACGTTAGACTATGGCTACACCTTC	CASSQVAQGTLDYGYTF
.	TRBV18	TRBD2	TRBJ2-2	TGTGCCAGCTCATGGCTAGCGGGATACGCCGGGGAGCTGTTTTTT	CASSWLAGYAGELFF
.	TRBV7-2	.	TRBJ2-3	TGTGCCAGCAGTCCTACTAGAGATGCAGATACGCAGTATTTT	CASSPTRDADTQYF
.	TRBV5-1	TRBD2	TRBJ2-1	TGCGCCAGCAGAAACCTAGCGGTATCCTACAATGAGCAGTTCTTC	CASRNLAVSYNEQFF
.	TRBV28	TRBD2	TRBJ2-1	TGTGCCAGCAGTTTAGACCCCGGGAGGGAGCAGTTCTTC	CASSLDPGREQFF
.	TRBV28	TRBD2	TRBJ2-4	TGTGCCAGCAGACCATCTAGCGGGACCAAAAACATTCAGTACTTC	CASRPSSGTKNIQYF
once	TRBV9	.	TRBJ1-3	TGTGCCAGCAGCGAGACGTGGACTGAATCTGGAAACACCATATATTTT	CASSETWTESGNTIYF
.	TRBV3-1/TRBV3-2	TRBD2	TRBJ2-2	TGTGCCAGCTCCCCTGCTAGCGGGAGGACCGGGGAGCTGTTTTTT	CASSPASGRTGELFF
.	TRBV28	.	TRBJ1-5	TGTGCCAGCAGTTCATTCCGGACAACCCGCAATCAGCCCCAGCATTTT	CASSSFRTTRNQPQHF
.	TRBV18	TRBD1	TRBJ1-1	TGTGCCAGCTCACCCCCAGGGGGTAACACTGAAGCTTTCTTT	CASSPPGGNTEAFF
few	TRBV15	TRBD1	TRBJ2-1	TGTGCCACCAGCGGAGAACTGACAGGGATAGGGAATGAGCAGTTCTTC	CATSGELTGIGNEQFF
.	TRBV7-9	.	TRBJ1-5	TGTGCCAGCAGCGAGAGCGTAGCCTCGGGTCAGCCCCAGCATTTT	CASSESVASGQPQHF
.	TRBV2	TRBD2	TRBJ2-7	TGTGCCAGCAGCATGACTAGCGGGAGGGCCTACTTC	CASSMTSGRAYF
.	TRBV18	.	TRBJ2-5	TGTGCCAGCTCACCATCAGGGCTTGGGACCCAGTACTTC	CASSPSGLGTQYF
.	TRBV5-1	.	TRBJ1-1	TGCGCCAGCAGCTTGGAGGGGTACGTGAACACTGAAGCTTTCTTT	CASSLEGYVNTEAFF
once	TRBV9	TRBD2	TRBJ2-1	TGTGCCAGCAGCTACCTAGCGGGAGGGACAAATGAGCAGTTCTTC	CASSYLAGGTNEQFF
.	TRBV24-1	TRBD1	TRBJ2-7	TGTGCCACCAGTGCAGGGGGCTACGAGCAGTACTTC	CATSAGGYEQYF
few	TRBV19	TRBD2	TRBJ2-1	TGTGCCAGTAGTATAGCCGGGAGGAATGAGCAGTTCTTC	CASSIAGRNEQFF
few	TRBV20-1	.	TRBJ1-1	TGCAGTGCAAGAAGACAGAGAGAAGCTTTCTTT	CSARRQREAFF
once	TRBV30	.	TRBJ1-2	TGTGCCTGGAGTGTAGGTACCAGAAGGAGTGGTGGCTACACCTTC	CAWSVGTRRSGGYTF
.	TRBV7-9	.	TRBJ1-2	TGTGCCAGCAGTCTCTCGGACAGTGCCTATGGCTACACCTTC	CASSLSDSAYGYTF
.	TRBV18	TRBD1	TRBJ2-7	TGTGCCAGCTCACCGGAGGGACAGGGGGCCGAGCAGTACTTC	CASSPEGQGAEQYF
.	TRBV5-6	.	TRBJ1-1	TGTGCCAGCAGCTTGGCTCTCGGGTTGGAACTGAACACTGAAGCTTTCTTT	CASSLALGLELNTEAFF
.	TRBV10-3	.	TRBJ2-7	TGTGCCATCAGTGAACGAGGGAGCGAGCAGTACTTC	CAISERGSEQYF
.	TRBV6-5	.	TRBJ1-2	TGTGCCAGCAGTTACCGACCGGAGTATAACTATGGCTACACCTTC	CASSYRPEYNYGYTF
.	TRBV19	TRBD2	TRBJ2-5	TGTGCCAGTAGTCCTCTAGCGGGAGGGCCGGCAGAGACCCAGTACTTC	CASSPLAGGPAETQYF
once	TRBV4-1	.	TRBJ2-1	TGCGCCAGCAGCCAATTGGTGACATTAGGATATGATGAGCAGTTCTTC	CASSQLVTLGYDEQFF
.	TRBV19	TRBD1	TRBJ2-7	TGTGCCAGTAAATTGCAGGGGGATTCCTACGAGCAGTACTTC	CASKLQGDSYEQYF
.	TRBV6-5	.	TRBJ1-1	TGTGCCAGCAGTTACGGCCAGGCTGAAGCTTTCTTT	CASSYGQAEAFF
once	TRBV19	.	TRBJ1-5	TGTGCCAGAGGAGACGGGGGGCAAAGCAATCAGCCCCAGCATTTT	CARGDGGQSNQPQHF
.	TRBV2	TRBD2	TRBJ2-7	TGTGCCAGCAGCACGCCGCGGACTAGCGGGAGGGCCGGCCGAGACTACGAGCAGTACTTC	CASSTPRTSGRAGRDYEQYF
.	TRBV15	.	TRBJ1-2	TGTGCCACCAGCAGAGATTTACAGAGTTCCTATGGCTACACCTTC	CATSRDLQSSYGYTF
.	TRBV7-9	TRBD1	TRBJ1-1	TGTGCCAGCAGGGGACAGGGCGGCACTGAAGCTTTCTTT	CASRGQGGTEAFF
once	TRBV20-1	.	TRBJ2-5	TGCAGTGCTAGTCGCGTATCCCCAACGGAGACCCAGTACTTC	CSASRVSPTETQYF
.	TRBV6-6	TRBD1	TRBJ1-1	TGTGCCAGCAGTCCATATCTGACAGGGGAGAGGATGAACACTGAAGCTTTCTTT	CASSPYLTGERMNTEAFF
few	TRBV5-1	.	TRBJ2-7	TGCGCCAGCAGCGGACTTTCGGCTATGAGCTACGAGCAGTACTTC	CASSGLSAMSYEQYF
.	TRBV18	.	TRBJ1-1	TGTGCCAGCTCACCACCACGAGAGGGCACTGAAGCTTTCTTT	CASSPPREGTEAFF
many	TRBV3-1/TRBV3-2	TRBD2	TRBJ2-1	TGTGCCAGCAGCCAAGATCTCCCGCGATGGGGACTAGTCGGGGACAATGAGCAGTTCTTC	CASSQDLPRWGLVGDNEQFF
.	TRBV13	TRBD1	TRBJ1-4	TGTGCCAGCAGCCCCCCGGGACAGGGTAATGAAAAACTGTTTTTT	CASSPPGQGNEKLFF
.	TRBV28	TRBD2	TRBJ2-1	TGTGCCAGCAGTTCGACTAGCGGTTCCTACAATGAGCAGTTCTTC	CASSSTSGSYNEQFF